The 10 T cell receptor beta chains given below trace back to one sample, sequenced in a study of cytomegalovirus exposure and HLA in healthy donors. The assay was immunoSEQ multiplex PCR, and TCRdb's table has in-frame clones only and misses some. The sample lists about 240,000 clones; around 86% were seen once. The sequenced material came from PBMCs. These receptor sequences come from a woman aged 25 to 39 in good health and CMV-seropositive.

V is TRBV30 and J is TRBJ2-7; perhaps TRBD2 as D (5 bases). Germline CDR1 is GTSNPN and CDR2 is SVGIG (reference sequence). There are 15 residues in the CDR3. V dropped 2 bases and J dropped 1 base, with 15 bases sitting between them. CDR3 protein: CAWSPREVPSYEQYF. The CDR3 DNA sequence: TGTGCCTGGAGTCCCCGGGAAGTTCCATCCTACGAGCAGTACTTC.

The rearrangement uses TRBV7-7 and TRBJ1-5; 7 nucleotides match TRBD1. V trimming: 4 bases; J trimming: 0 bases; junction bases outside the gene matches: 12. Germline CDR1 is SSHAT and CDR2 is FNYEAQ (reference sequence). The CDR3 has 18 amino acids. The CDR3 DNA follows: TGTGCCAGCAGCTGGGACGGCGGGACAGTCTCTAGCAATCAGCCCCAGCATTTT. Translating gives CASSWDGGTVSSNQPQHF.

The genes are TRBV7-9 and TRBJ2-3; D is perhaps TRBD1 (5 bases). V was clipped by 3 bases and J by 4 bases, with 17 bases between them. Germline V CDR1 and CDR2: SEHNR, FQNEAQ (reference sequence). The CDR3 consists of 16 residues. The CDR3 sequence is CASSLVAGLPPDTQYF. DNA for the CDR3: TGTGCCAGCAGCTTGGTGGCAGGGTTACCCCCAGATACGCAGTATTTT.

V and J are TRBV27 and TRBJ2-7; TRBD1 agrees at 9 bases. The CDR3 totals 23 residues. Trimming took 5 bases from V and 6 from J; bases not matched to a gene: 35. Germline-derived CDR1 and CDR2 are MNHEY and SMNVEV (reference sequence). The CDR3 DNA follows: TGTGCCAGCAGTGAGTATTTTGGACAGGGGAAAGTCAATCCTTTCAGGGTTGCTTCCGAGCAGTACTTC. This translates into CASSEYFGQGKVNPFRVASEQYF.

This sequence joins TRBV11-1 and TRBJ1-1, with TRBD1 matching over 9 bases. This CDR3 has 17 amino acids. CDR1 is SGHAT, CDR2 FQDESV, per germline (reference sequence). V gave up 1 base and J gave up 0 bases; unmatched junction bases: 6. The CDR3 bases are TGTGCCAGCAGCTTAGGGACAGGGGAGATGATGAACACTGAAGCTTTCTTT. The encoded protein is CASSLGTGEMMNTEAFF. The whole variable domain, filled in from reference TRBV11-1 and TRBJ1-1, reads EAEVAQSPRYKITEKSQAVAFWCDPISGHATLYWYRQILGQGPELLVQFQDESVVDDSQLPKDRFSAERLKGVDSTLKIQPAELGDSAMYLCASSLGTGEMMNTEAFFGQGTRLTVV.

This clone turned up a few times. The chain carries TRBV7-8 and TRBJ1-4; TRBD1 matches at 7 bases. CDR1 and CDR2 from the germline V gene are SGHVS and FQNEAQ. CDR3 length: 14 amino acids. The junction had 8 bases not matched to a gene; V was cut back by 5 bases and J by 8 bases. CDR3 in amino acids: CASSITGVGEKLFF. The CDR3 DNA sequence: TGTGCCAGCAGCATCACAGGGGTGGGGGAAAAACTGTTTTTT. Supplemented by reference TRBV7-8 and TRBJ1-4, the full variable domain reads GAGVSQSPRYKVAKRGQDVALRCDPISGHVSLFWYQQALGQGPEFLTYFQNEAQLDKSGLPSDRFFAERPEGSVSTLKIQRTQQEDSAVYLCASSITGVGEKLFFGSGTQLSVL.

CDR3 in DNA: TGTGCCAGCAGCCGGACTAGCGGCACAGATACGCAGTATTTT. Translated, it gives CASSRTSGTDTQYF. The chain employs TRBV11-3 and TRBJ2-3, with TRBD2 matching 9 bases. Germline V gene lookup returns CDR1 SGHNT and CDR2 YENEEA. The CDR3 length is 14 residues. V trimming: 5 bases; J trimming: 1 base; junction bases outside the gene matches: 1.

The V call is TRBV29-1, the J call TRBJ1-1; 8 positions match TRBD1. The CDR3 consists of 13 residues. The junction had 5 bases not matched to a gene; V was cut back by 7 bases and J by 1 base. Germline CDR1 and CDR2: SQVTM and ANQGSEA. CDR3 nucleotide sequence: TGCAGCGCCCGAGGGACAGGGAACACTGAAGCTTTCTTT. Residues: CSARGTGNTEAFF.

The chain couples TRBV6-5 to TRBJ1-4; D is unresolved. Germline values: CDR1 MNHEY, CDR2 SVGAGI. The V end lost 2 bases, the J end lost 8 bases, and 12 bases lay between the germline ends. This CDR3 contains 14 residues. CDR3 in DNA: TGTGCCAGCAGTTACCGCCAGGTCGGCGAAAAACTGTTTTTT. Its translation: CASSYRQVGEKLFF.

This chain uses TRBV7-9 with TRBJ2-7, with D uncertain. The CDR3 is 16 residues long. V was shortened by 4 bases and J by 5 bases, with 21 bases between the two germline ends. Germline V gives CDR1 SEHNR, CDR2 FQNEAQ (reference sequence). The chain's CDR3 is CASSSLVADIRNEQYF. CDR3 nucleotide sequence: TGTGCCAGCAGCTCCCTTGTGGCTGATATCAGGAACGAGCAGTACTTC.